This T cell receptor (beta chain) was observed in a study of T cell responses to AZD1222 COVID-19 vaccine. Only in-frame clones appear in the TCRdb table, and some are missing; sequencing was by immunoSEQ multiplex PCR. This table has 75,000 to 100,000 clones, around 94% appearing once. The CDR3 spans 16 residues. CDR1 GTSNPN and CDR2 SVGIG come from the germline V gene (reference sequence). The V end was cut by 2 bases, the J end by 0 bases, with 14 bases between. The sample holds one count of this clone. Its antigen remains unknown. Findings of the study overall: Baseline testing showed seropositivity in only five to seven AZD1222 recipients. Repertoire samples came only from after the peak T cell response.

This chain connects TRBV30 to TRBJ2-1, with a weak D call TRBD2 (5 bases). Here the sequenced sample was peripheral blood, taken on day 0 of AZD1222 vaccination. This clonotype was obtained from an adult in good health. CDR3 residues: CAWSLASRSSYNEQFF. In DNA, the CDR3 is TGTGCCTGGAGTTTGGCTAGCCGAAGCTCCTACAATGAGCAGTTCTTC.